The entry below gives a single T cell receptor (beta chain) sequence along with its context. This clonotype has just one count. Its specific antigen is unknown. No base-level quality is on record; no much larger clone is a single base apart. A solitary read yields weak support. The data were taken from a study of blood T cells in healthy people across ages (dated by TCRdb to the mid-2010s). A note on the overall study: Template switching captured roughly one uniquely barcoded TCR beta cDNA molecule per two T cells in model experiments. The study measured age-related changes in TCR beta repertoire diversity using deep sequencing normalized with unique cDNA molecular identifiers. Four age groups were formed from the donors: young (average 16 years), middle-aged (just under 40), aged (under 70) and long-lived (82). To avoid experimental bias, donors of different ages were distributed randomly across sequencing lanes. Using the same blood draw, the study looked at two additional independent replicas of 1 million unique cDNA reads for two donors, one aged 18 to 30 and the other aged 80 or older.

On the study overall, not on this receptor specifically: Observed TCR beta diversity per million T cells fell roughly linearly with age, and a significant reduction was already apparent by age roughly 41. A strong correlation was found between observed TCR beta diversity and the percentage of naive T cells measured by flow cytometry. Because donor CMV infection status was unknown, age-related changes in expanded clonotypes were potentially confounded. The long-lived group showed more naive CD4+ T cells, fewer expanded clones and increased TCR diversity than the aged group, suggesting age selection. Estimates of total diversity based on one million sequenced T cells were considered lower bounds and underestimates. Because profiling used bulk unsorted PBMCs, naive and antigen-experienced compartments could not be compared conclusively.

Libraries were prepared through 5' RACE. Sequencing used an Illumina HiSeq 2500. The second PCR ran for about 7 to 11 cycles and used a J-beta primer mix along with a sample-barcoded 5' primer. Each TCR beta cDNA molecule received a unique molecular identifier from a template-switch 5' adaptor carrying 12 random nucleotides. Each sample yielded at least 3 million CDR3-containing paired-end reads. The Mint cDNA synthesis kit, primed by a TRBC-specific oligonucleotide, was used to synthesize first-strand cDNA from all RNA. Following uracil-DNA glycosylase treatment, a first 18-cycle PCR with universal primers M1SS and BC2_uni_R was performed on all cDNA. As for how the authors treated the data: For normalization, 1 million high-quality reads, each with a distinct molecular identifier, were randomly selected from each sample. Instead of being binned into consensus sequences, reads with shared molecular identifiers were discarded. MiTCR, with a Q25 quality threshold and the strictest error-elimination algorithm, was used for CDR3 identification, clonotype clustering and error correction. Lower-bound total TCR beta diversity was estimated with a nonparametric unseen species model using Euler transformation. TCRdb applied fastp at Q25 and MiXCR to the public reads, then kept only in-frame beta chains. Under each unique CDR3 protein, matching rows form one entry showing the most common genes and DNA. Here the V and J calls rest on TCRdb's processing, not on the authors' analysis. The sample table holds under 2 million distinct CDR3 sequences, of which 30% to 40% were seen once. The top ten clonotypes cover about 10% of the sample.

The CDR3 has 14 amino acids, counting the end cysteine and phenylalanine. Only CDR3 DNA remains: 42 bases, in frame from the first base. V loses 4 bases of germline sequence and J loses 15 bases, and the interval between the two ends is 22 bases. Sequences LGHDT (CDR1) and YNNKEL (CDR2) are obtained from the germline V gene (reference sequence). The 39 donors, aged about 6 to 100 years, were systemically healthy Caucasian individuals from Russia. About 10 milliliters of peripheral blood were collected from each donor into EDTA-treated Vacutainer tubes. PBMCs were isolated by Ficoll-Paque density-gradient centrifugation, with at least 6 million obtained per sample. Trizol reagent was used to extract total RNA from the PBMCs, yielding at least 5.5 micrograms per sample. For every donor, flow cytometry on a PBMC aliquot measured the percentage of naive CD45RAhigh/CD27high T cells.

The origin of this receptor is a woman aged 25 to 39 in good health. The specimen was blood. The V and J genes are TRBV3-1 and TRBJ2-1, with the D gene too uncertain to name. The CDR3 loop reads CASSPNPTQPDLFF. The DNA reads as follows: TGTGCCAGCAGCCCCAACCCTACCCAGCCCGACTTGTTCTTC.